The 8 T cell receptor beta chains in this list originate from one sample, sequenced in a study of T cell responses to AZD1222 COVID-19 vaccine (dated by TCRdb to the early 2020s). The library was generated by the immunoSEQ multiplex PCR assay. The table was pulled from immuneACCESS by TCRdb, which kept in-frame rearrangements only. Such tables lose some clones; where checked, under half of the loss comes from unresolved V genes, and the rest has no known cause. Recorded for this sample are 150,000 to 180,000 clones; roughly 90% of them occurred a single time. Approximately 20% of the sample comes from the top ten. According to the study, the label for this sample's time point signals: baseline before first vaccination. Sequences were derived from peripheral blood, sampled on day 0 of AZD1222 vaccination. The receptors were gathered from an adult in good health.

The chain employs TRBV3-1 (or the pseudogene TRBV3-2) and TRBJ2-6; 12 bases fit TRBD1. The CDR3 consists of 18 residues. V lost 3 bases and J lost 3; bases outside the gene matches: 6. Germline-derived CDR1 and CDR2 are LGHDT and YNNKEL (reference sequence). The CDR3: CASSHWGQGALGANVLTF. DNA for the CDR3: TGTGCCAGCAGCCATTGGGGACAGGGGGCGCTTGGGGCCAACGTCCTGACTTTC.

This chain joins TRBV18 and TRBJ1-6; 10 bases are shared with TRBD1. Trimming cost V 3 bases and J 7 bases; bases outside gene matches: 6. The CDR3 sequence is 16 residues long. Germline lookup yields CDR1 KGHSH and CDR2 LQKENI. CDR3 region: CASSPNWDRGNSPLHF. CDR3 DNA sequence: TGTGCCAGCTCACCTAACTGGGACAGGGGAAATTCACCCCTCCACTTT.

The chain is built from TRBV5-1 and TRBJ2-7; D may match TRBD1 or TRBD2 (5 bases each). This CDR3 is 17 amino acids long. V dropped 3 bases and J dropped 2 bases, with 21 bases sitting between them. Germline V gene sequence: CDR1 SGHRS, CDR2 YFSETQ. DNA for the CDR3: TGCGCCAGCAGCTCTCCCTTCAGTTCGGGACGAACCTACGAGCAGTACTTC. Translating gives CASSSPFSSGRTYEQYF.

V and J are TRBV9 and TRBJ1-5; D is ambiguous. The CDR3 is 14 amino acids. Germline V lookup: CDR1 SGDLS, CDR2 YYNGEE. With 3 bases removed from V and 5 bases from J, the gap between germline ends came to 12 bases. CDR3 residues: CASSGGIGDQPQHF. For the CDR3, the DNA is TGTGCCAGCAGCGGGGGAATCGGGGATCAGCCCCAGCATTTT.

This clone is a singleton in its sample. The chain couples TRBV7-9 to TRBJ2-7; 8 bases agree with TRBD1. CDR1 is SEHNR and CDR2 is FQNEAQ in the germline V gene (reference sequence). This CDR3 comprises 13 residues. The V gene end was trimmed by 5 bases and the J gene end by 5 bases; junction bases not matched to a gene: 5. The CDR3 DNA reads TGTGCCAGCAGCGCTGACAGGGGCGACGAGCAGTACTTC. It is translated as CASSADRGDEQYF.

This clone was observed a few times. The chain carries TRBV11-2 and TRBJ1-2; the match to TRBD1 covers 8 bases. Germline CDR1 SGHAT, CDR2 FQNNGV. The length of the CDR3 is 16 residues. V lost 0 bases and J lost 6; bases outside the gene matches: 9. The CDR3 bases are TGTGCCAGCAGCTTAGAAGTCCGGGACAGGTTCCATGGCTACACCTTC. Translation gives CASSLEVRDRFHGYTF.

This chain joins TRBV7-3 and TRBJ2-3; no clear D. The CDR3 is 13 amino acids. Trimming shortened V by 3 bases and J by 5 bases, and 9 bases separated the two germline ends. Germline assignment: CDR1 SGHTA and CDR2 FQGTGA. The chain's CDR3 is CASSLVSGDTQYF. The CDR3 DNA is TGTGCCAGCAGCTTGGTTAGTGGAGATACGCAGTATTTT.

This chain connects TRBV6-5 to TRBJ2-3; D gene unclear. The germline CDR1 and CDR2 sequences are MNHEY and SVGAGI. The CDR3 is 15 residues long. Deletions cut 6 bases from V and 2 bases from J, with 15 bases between. The CDR3 region has the DNA TGTGCCAGCAGGGACCCCGGATGGCCCACAGATACGCAGTATTTT. Its translation is CASRDPGWPTDTQYF.